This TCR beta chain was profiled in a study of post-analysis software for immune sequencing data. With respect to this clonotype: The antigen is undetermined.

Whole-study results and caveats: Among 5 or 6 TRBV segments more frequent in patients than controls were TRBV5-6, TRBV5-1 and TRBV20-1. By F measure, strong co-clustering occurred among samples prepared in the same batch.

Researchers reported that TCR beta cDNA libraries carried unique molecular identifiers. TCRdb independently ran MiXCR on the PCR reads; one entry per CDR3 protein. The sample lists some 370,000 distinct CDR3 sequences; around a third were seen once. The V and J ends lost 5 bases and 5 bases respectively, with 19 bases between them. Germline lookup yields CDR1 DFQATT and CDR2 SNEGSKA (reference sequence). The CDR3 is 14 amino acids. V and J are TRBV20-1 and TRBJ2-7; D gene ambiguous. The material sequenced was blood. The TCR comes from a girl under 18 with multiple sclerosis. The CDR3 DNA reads TGCAGTGCTTGGACCACGTTGGATGGCCACGAGCAGTACTTC. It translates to CSAWTTLDGHEQYF.